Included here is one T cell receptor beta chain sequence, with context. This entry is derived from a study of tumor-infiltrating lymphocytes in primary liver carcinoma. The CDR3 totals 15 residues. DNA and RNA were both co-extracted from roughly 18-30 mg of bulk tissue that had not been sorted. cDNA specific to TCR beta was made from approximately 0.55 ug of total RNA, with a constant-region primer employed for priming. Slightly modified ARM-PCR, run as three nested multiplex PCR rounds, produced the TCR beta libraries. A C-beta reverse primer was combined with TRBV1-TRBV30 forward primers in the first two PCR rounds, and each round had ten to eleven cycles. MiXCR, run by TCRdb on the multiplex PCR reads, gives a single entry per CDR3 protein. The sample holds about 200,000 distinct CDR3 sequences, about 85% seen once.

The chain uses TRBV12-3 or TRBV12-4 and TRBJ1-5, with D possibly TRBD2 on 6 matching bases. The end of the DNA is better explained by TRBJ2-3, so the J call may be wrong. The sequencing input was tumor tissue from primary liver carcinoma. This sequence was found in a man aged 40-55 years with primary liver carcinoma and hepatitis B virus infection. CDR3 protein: CANTRGTAISQPQYF. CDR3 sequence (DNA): TGTGCCAACACGCGGGGCACCGCAATAAGTCAGCCTCAGTATTTT.